The 32 T cell receptor beta chains below come from one sample, sequenced in a study of T cells in Graves' hyperthyroidism and ophthalmopathy. Researchers amplified the TCR beta CDR3 regions from RNA transcripts. During a first-round RT-PCR of the TCR CDR3, the HTBI primer set was used. TCRdb analysed the multiplex PCR reads with MiXCR anew, one entry per CDR3 protein. In the table there are about 350,000 distinct CDR3 sequences, roughly 13% of which are singletons. The sequenced sample consisted of blood. These receptors were obtained from a woman in her twenties or thirties with Graves' hyperthyroidism.

The chain employs TRBV11-2 and TRBJ2-7; D is uncertain. Germline V gene lookup returns CDR1 SGHAT and CDR2 FQNNGV. The V gene lost 3 bases and the J gene lost 0 bases, with 12 bases spanning the gap. CDR3 length: 15 amino acids. The CDR3 reads CASSLAGYLSYEQYF. CDR3 nucleotide sequence: TGTGCCAGCAGCTTGGCCGGGTACCTCTCCTACGAGCAGTACTTC.

This clonotype occurred many times. The V gene is TRBV29-1, the J gene TRBJ2-5; no definite D call. With 4 bases removed from V and 5 bases from J, the gap between germline ends came to 14 bases. The CDR3 runs to 13 residues. The germline V gene encodes CDR1 SQVTM and CDR2 ANQGSEA. The CDR3 nucleotides read TGCAGCGTTGGGGGTCAATCGTGGGAGACCCAGTACTTC. Its translation: CSVGGQSWETQYF.

At least ten counts were recorded for this clonotype. The chain couples TRBV7-2 to TRBJ2-2; D remains ambiguous. V lost 3 bases and J 11 bases, leaving 10 bases between the germline ends. CDR1 is SGHTA and CDR2 is FQGNSA in the germline V gene. The CDR3 sequence is 12 residues long. The CDR3 DNA reads as TGTGCCAGCAGCTTTGCGGACCACGAGCTGTTTTTT. Its translation is CASSFADHELFF.

This clonotype has a count of ten or more. One end of the junction does not line up with germline, which may come from a read error. The J gene is TRBJ1-1, the V gene TRBV5-1; D unresolved. Germline V lookup: CDR1 SGHRS, CDR2 YFSETQ. This CDR3 contains 11 residues. CDR3 loop: CASSLGGEAFF. The CDR3 DNA is TGTGCCAGCAGCTTAGGAGGGGAAGCTTTCTTT.

This clonotype was observed many times. The rearrangement joins TRBV9 to TRBJ1-2, with D perhaps matching TRBD1 (5 bases). The CDR3 contains 13 residues. Per germline, CDR1 SGDLS and CDR2 YYNGEE. V was trimmed by 3 bases and J by 3 bases, leaving 9 bases between them. The CDR3 protein is CASSEGTDYGYTF. As DNA, the CDR3 is TGTGCCAGCAGCGAGGGGACGGACTATGGCTACACCTTC.

The chain uses TRBV15 and TRBJ1-5; D unresolved. This CDR3 contains 14 residues. V lost 4 bases and J lost 3, with 10 bases in between. Germline V gene data show CDR1 as LNHNV and CDR2 as YYDKDF (reference sequence). In nucleotides, the CDR3 is TGTGCCACCAGCACTCGTATAGACAATCAGCCCCAGCATTTT. Its translation: CATSTRIDNQPQHF.

This clonotype occurred many times. The genes are TRBV11-2 and TRBJ2-5, with TRBD1 identical over 7 bases. The J segment lost 5 bases and the V segment lost 8 bases, leaving 14 bases of the junction unmatched. Germline loops: CDR1 SGHAT, CDR2 FQNNGV. CDR3 length: 15 residues. CDR3 amino acids: CASGNLTGMAETQYF. Here the CDR3 DNA reads TGTGCCAGCGGAAACTTGACAGGGATGGCTGAGACCCAGTACTTC.

This clonotype was seen a few times. One end of the junction does not line up with germline, which may come from a read error. The chain couples TRBV7-7 to TRBJ2-5; TRBD1 agrees at 8 bases. The CDR3 totals 14 residues. Germline CDR1 and CDR2: SSHAT and FNYEAQ (reference sequence). This CDR3 is CASSPDRVLETQYF. The CDR3 nucleotides are TGTGCTAGCAGCCCGGACAGGGTCTTAGAGACCCAGTACTTC. Based on the CDR3 plus reference TRBV7-7 and TRBJ2-5, the full variable domain is GAGVSQSPRYKVTKRGQDVTLRCDPISSHATLYWYQQALGQGPEFLTYFNYEAQPDKSGLPSDRFSAERPEGSISTLTIQRTEQRDSAMYRCASSPDRVLETQYFGPGTRLLVL.

The sample holds many counts of this clonotype. The rearrangement uses TRBV20-1 and TRBJ1-4, with D tentatively TRBD1 (5 bases). This CDR3 contains 15 residues. Per germline, CDR1 DFQATT and CDR2 SNEGSKA (reference sequence). Between the trimmed V and J ends, which lost 0 bases and 8 bases, there was a span of 16 bases. This CDR3 is CSARDTGTPGEKLFF. CDR3 sequence (DNA): TGCAGTGCTAGAGATACCGGGACCCCAGGGGAAAAACTGTTTTTT.

This chain uses TRBV6-5 with TRBJ2-1; 10 bases line up with TRBD2. This CDR3 region has 17 residues. Germline V gene sequence: CDR1 MNHEY, CDR2 SVGAGI. V lost 0 bases, J lost 2 bases, and 4 bases stayed unmatched. This CDR3 is CASSYSGLAETYNEQFF. The CDR3 DNA reads TGTGCCAGCAGTTACTCCGGACTAGCGGAGACCTACAATGAGCAGTTCTTC.

CDR3 DNA sequence: TGTGCCAGCGGGACCGAGGACAGATTCCTTACTGAAGCTTTCTTT. Its protein is CASGTEDRFLTEAFF. This chain uses TRBV6-1 with TRBJ1-1; D might be TRBD1 (6 bases). V shed 8 bases and J shed 5 bases, with 21 bases lying between them. CDR1 MNHNS and CDR2 SASEGT come from the germline V gene. This CDR3 region has 15 residues.

This clonotype was observed a few times. The chain links TRBV19 to TRBJ1-5; D is ambiguous. V lost 1 base and J 0 bases, leaving 7 bases between the germline ends. In germline, CDR1 is LNHDA, CDR2 SQIVND (reference sequence). The CDR3 has 15 amino acids. Here the CDR3 reads CASSIGVLSNQPQHF. CDR3 in DNA: TGTGCCAGTAGTATAGGGGTGCTTAGCAATCAGCCCCAGCATTTT.

This chain links TRBV27 with TRBJ1-6; weak D call: TRBD1 (5 bases). This CDR3 is 14 amino acids long. Trimming took 9 bases from V and 7 from J, leaving 16 bases between them. Germline assignment: CDR1 MNHEY and CDR2 SMNVEV (reference sequence). DNA of the CDR3: TGTGCCAGAACGACCGGGACGGAGAATTCACCCCTCCACTTT. Protein sequence: CARTTGTENSPLHF.

The CDR3 reads CATSPGLSTDTQYF. CDR3 nucleotides: TGTGCCACCAGCCCCGGGTTAAGCACAGATACGCAGTATTTT. The chain links TRBV24-1 to TRBJ2-3; no clear D gene. V shed 7 bases and J shed 0 bases, with 10 bases lying between them. CDR1 is KGHDR and CDR2 is SFDVKD in the germline V gene. This CDR3 comprises 14 residues.

The V gene is TRBV19, the J gene TRBJ1-5; 8 nucleotides agree with TRBD1. There are 17 residues in the CDR3. Per germline, CDR1 LNHDA and CDR2 SQIVND (reference sequence). V lost 6 bases and J lost 0; bases outside the gene matches: 10. The DNA for the CDR3 is TGTGCCAGTAGGGTCAGGGGGCAAGAATATAGCAATCAGCCCCAGCATTTT. This gives the protein CASRVRGQEYSNQPQHF. The whole variable domain, remainder taken from reference TRBV19 and TRBJ1-5, is DGGITQSPKYLFRKEGQNVTLSCEQNLNHDAMYWYRQDPGQGLRLIYYSQIVNDFQKGDIAEGYSVSREKKESFPLTVTSAQKNPTAFYLCASRVRGQEYSNQPQHFGDGTRLSIL.

To note about this clonotype: A much bigger clone sits one base away, suggesting this may be a read error. V usage is TRBV19 and J usage is TRBJ2-7; the match to TRBD1 covers 7 bases. V shed 3 bases, J shed 2 bases, and the junction held 7 bases outside the gene matches. Germline V gene sequence: CDR1 LNHDA, CDR2 SQIVND (reference sequence). The CDR3 runs 15 residues. The DNA of the CDR3 is TGTGCCAGTAGTATCGCCAGGGGGATTCCCTACGAGCAGTACTTC. This translates into CASSIARGIPYEQYF.

This clonotype was seen repeatedly, ten times or more. Here the CDR3 reads CASSWTGDSYEQYF. The CDR3 DNA follows: TGTGCCAGCAGTTGGACAGGGGACTCCTACGAGCAGTACTTC. The chain carries TRBV28 and TRBJ2-7; TRBD1 agrees at 9 bases. V shed 4 bases, J shed 0 bases, and the junction held 1 base outside the gene matches. CDR3 length: 14 residues. Germline CDR1 reads MDHEN; CDR2 reads SYDVKM.

This clonotype has only a few counts. The V call is TRBV7-8, the J call TRBJ1-3; D is unresolved. CDR3 length equals 15 residues. CDR1 and CDR2 from the germline V gene are SGHVS and FQNEAQ. V was pared by 1 base and J by 4 bases, with 11 bases between. The CDR3 nucleotides read TGTGCCAGCAGCTTAGTAAGGGTCTCCGGAAACACCATATATTTT. Protein sequence: CASSLVRVSGNTIYF. The full variable domain, with the rest looked up from reference TRBV7-8 and TRBJ1-3, is GAGVSQSPRYKVAKRGQDVALRCDPISGHVSLFWYQQALGQGPEFLTYFQNEAQLDKSGLPSDRFFAERPEGSVSTLKIQRTQQEDSAVYLCASSLVRVSGNTIYFGEGSWLTVV.

The chain recombines TRBV5-1 with TRBJ2-7; 10 nucleotides align to TRBD1. The ends lost 4 bases at V and 7 bases at J; junction bases unmatched: 8. The CDR3 is 14 amino acids. Germline loops: CDR1 SGHRS, CDR2 YFSETQ. The CDR3 here is CASSKPGTGDEQYF. CDR3 bases: TGCGCCAGCAGCAAACCCGGGACAGGGGATGAGCAGTACTTC.

The DNA for the CDR3 is TGCAGTGCTAGAGGCTCCTCCCTAGTTAGCTCCTACAATGAGCAGTTCTTC. This sequence encodes CSARGSSLVSSYNEQFF. The genes are TRBV20-1 and TRBJ2-1, with no clear D. The V end was cut by 1 base, the J end by 0 bases, with 16 bases between. Germline V gene data show CDR1 as DFQATT and CDR2 as SNEGSKA (reference sequence). The CDR3 loop spans 17 amino acids.

This clonotype was seen ten or more times. J is TRBJ2-3 and V is TRBV5-5; D remains ambiguous. Germline-derived CDR1 and CDR2 are SGHKS and YYEKEE (reference sequence). The V gene lost 3 bases and the J gene lost 2 bases, with 10 bases spanning the gap. CDR3 length: 14 residues. The CDR3: CASSSVHLTDTQYF. DNA of the CDR3: TGTGCCAGCAGCTCCGTACACCTCACAGATACGCAGTATTTT.

This clonotype was observed many times. The rearrangement joins TRBV11-2 to TRBJ1-4, with TRBD1 as a possible D gene (6 bases). The CDR3 is 15 residues long. The V end lost 10 bases, the J end lost 5 bases, and 20 bases lay between the germline ends. Germline V CDR1 and CDR2: SGHAT, FQNNGV. CDR3 sequence (DNA): TGTGCCACCACGGGGGGAACGAGGGGGAATGAAAAACTGTTTTTT. This sequence encodes CATTGGTRGNEKLFF.

This clonotype was recorded at least ten times. V and J are TRBV2 and TRBJ1-4; D is uncertain. The CDR3 runs 13 residues. V was trimmed by 7 bases and J by 1 base, leaving 7 bases between them. The germline V gene encodes CDR1 SNHLY and CDR2 FYNNEI. The CDR3 DNA sequence: TGTGCCAGCATCGCTCGAACTAATGAAAAACTGTTTTTT. It translates to CASIARTNEKLFF.

There are many counts of this clonotype. This chain uses TRBV19 with TRBJ2-6; D gene uncertain. V was cut by 6 bases and J by 0 bases, with 12 bases left in between. The CDR3 has 16 residues. CDR1 is LNHDA and CDR2 is SQIVND in the germline V gene (reference sequence). CDR3 nucleotide sequence: TGTGCCAGTAGCCTCGAACAACTCTCTGGGGCCAACGTCCTGACTTTC. Translation gives CASSLEQLSGANVLTF.

This rearrangement joins TRBV7-8 to TRBJ2-5; 13 nucleotides line up with TRBD2. This CDR3 has 16 amino acids. Germline CDR1 is SGHVS and CDR2 is FQNEAQ. The J segment lost 3 bases and the V segment lost 1 base, leaving 2 bases of the junction unmatched. The CDR3 region is CASSLVGTSGKETQYF. DNA for the CDR3: TGTGCCAGCAGCTTAGTAGGGACTAGCGGGAAAGAGACCCAGTACTTC.

J is TRBJ2-7 and V is TRBV19; TRBD2 agrees at 7 bases. The CDR3 covers 15 residues. V shed 5 bases and J 3 bases; nucleotides not matched to a gene: 10. Germline V gene lookup returns CDR1 LNHDA and CDR2 SQIVND (reference sequence). CDR3 nucleotides: TGTGCCAGTAGTTCCCGGGACTACCCGGGCTACGAGCAGTACTTC. It specifies CASSSRDYPGYEQYF.

The chain has TRBV7-9 and TRBJ1-6, with a possible D match to TRBD1 (5 bases). Deletions cut 2 bases from V and 7 bases from J, with 21 bases between. CDR1 SEHNR and CDR2 FQNEAQ come from the germline V gene (reference sequence). The CDR3 is 18 residues long. The CDR3 reads CASSLRGRNFAQNSPLHF. Here the CDR3 DNA reads TGTGCCAGCAGCTTAAGGGGCCGGAACTTCGCCCAAAATTCACCCCTCCACTTT.

The V and J genes are TRBV30 and TRBJ2-2, with D possibly being TRBD1 (6 bases). The CDR3 spans 14 residues. V lost 2 bases and J lost 5, with 12 bases in between. The germline gives CDR1 GTSNPN, CDR2 SVGIG (reference sequence). CDR3 in amino acids: CAWSLGQKTGELFF. The DNA for the CDR3 is TGTGCCTGGAGTCTCGGACAGAAAACCGGGGAGCTGTTTTTT.

This sequence joins TRBV29-1 and TRBJ2-7, with no clear D. Germline V gene sequence: CDR1 SQVTM, CDR2 ANQGSEA. The CDR3 loop spans 11 amino acids. The V and J ends lost 1 base and 4 bases respectively, with 5 bases between them. For the CDR3, the DNA is TGCAGCGTTGAAGTAGAGTACGAGCAGTACTTC. Translating gives CSVEVEYEQYF.

This clonotype appeared many times. The rearrangement links TRBV7-2 to TRBJ2-5; the match to TRBD2 covers 13 bases. The ends lost 1 base at V and 5 bases at J; junction bases unmatched: 7. The CDR3 is 17 residues long. The germline gives CDR1 SGHTA, CDR2 FQGNSA. The CDR3 DNA reads as TGTGCCAGCAGCTTAGGAACTAGCGGGAGGGCCAGGGAGACCCAGTACTTC. It codes for CASSLGTSGRARETQYF. The full variable domain, with the rest looked up from reference TRBV7-2 and TRBJ2-5, is GAGVSQSPSNKVTEKGKDVELRCDPISGHTALYWYRQSLGQGLEFLIYFQGNSAPDKSGLPSDRFSAERTGGSVSTLTIQRTQQEDSAVYLCASSLGTSGRARETQYFGPGTRLLVL.

There are a few counts of this clonotype. The chain couples TRBV6-5 to TRBJ1-4, with TRBD1 identical over 8 bases. The V gene end was trimmed by 0 bases and the J gene end by 8 bases; junction bases not matched to a gene: 5. Germline V gene sequence: CDR1 MNHEY, CDR2 SVGAGI. The CDR3 length is 15 residues. The CDR3 DNA is TGTGCCAGCAGTTACTCTAGACAGGGGAGCGAAAAACTGTTTTTT. Translation: CASSYSRQGSEKLFF.

In its sample, this clonotype was seen many times. The V and J genes are TRBV12-3 or TRBV12-4 and TRBJ2-3; D ambiguous. V was cut by 2 bases and J by 6 bases, with 12 bases left in between. The CDR3 has 14 amino acids. CDR3 bases: TGTGCCAGCAGTTTACCCCGACCAGTGGATACGCAGTATTTT. This sequence encodes CASSLPRPVDTQYF.